This T cell receptor beta chain is from a study of CD8+ T cells in alopecia areata. The study, taken as a whole, reports: There were also resident alphabeta T cells of normal skin sequenced in scalp samples. Patients shared TCRs less clearly than mice did, possibly owing to HLA.

cDNA serving as the sequencing template came from extracted, reverse transcribed RNA. The table came from immunoSEQ multiplex PCR; TCRdb's copy has only in-frame clones and leaves some out. The sample includes approximately 98,000 clones, around 59% of them seen just once. From PBMCs, CD4+ and CD8+ T cells were sorted. Concerning this clone itself: Its cognate antigen is unknown.

Germline V gives CDR1 MNHEY, CDR2 SVGAGI. There are 16 residues in the CDR3. V was pared by 0 bases and J by 1 base, with 12 bases between. This TCR came from a human donor in good health. V and J are TRBV6-5 and TRBJ2-5; D gene unclear. The sequenced material came from CD8+ T cells sorted from blood. The DNA of the CDR3 is TGTGCCAGCAGTTACTCGGCCAGCTCCTCCCAAGAGACCCAGTACTTC. This translates into CASSYSASSSQETQYF.